These 10 T cell receptor beta chains were all obtained from the same sample, sequenced in a study of T-cell memory formation after mild COVID-19. TCRdb itself ran the 5' RACE reads through MiXCR, one entry per CDR3 protein. The repertoire holds under 550,000 distinct CDR3 sequences, about 20% seen once, with 10% to 15% in the top ten. Sequenced sample: PBMCs or a T cell subset sorted from them (not recorded which). The receptor set was obtained from an adult woman who had mild COVID-19 (a few samples of this study predate the infection). Cell type and time point are not known.

V is TRBV4-2 and J is TRBJ2-3; no definite D call. Trimming pared 0 bases from V and 7 bases from J, leaving 5 bases between. From germline, CDR1 is LGHNA and CDR2 YNFKEQ. This CDR3 has 12 residues. In DNA, the CDR3 is TGTGCCAGCAGCCAAGAGGGCAATACGCAGTATTTT. Its translation: CASSQEGNTQYF.

The CDR3 DNA reads as TGTGCCAGCAGCCCGATACAGGGTGTGATGGACAATGAGCAGTTCTTC. This translates into CASSPIQGVMDNEQFF. The chain joins TRBV11-2 to TRBJ2-1, with a weak D call TRBD1 (6 bases). Trimming cost V 5 bases and J 5 bases, with 19 bases left between them. This CDR3 is 16 amino acids long. Germline loops: CDR1 SGHAT, CDR2 FQNNGV.

This clonotype was counted ten times or more. This sequence joins TRBV20-1 and TRBJ2-1; 8 bases fit TRBD2. Looked up from germline, CDR1 is DFQATT and CDR2 is SNEGSKA (reference sequence). The CDR3 totals 14 residues. This chain's CDR3 is CSTDGRANNNEQFF. The CDR3 DNA is TGCAGCACGGACGGGAGGGCCAACAACAATGAGCAGTTCTTC.

The rearrangement links TRBV20-1 to TRBJ2-5, with 7 bases that match TRBD1. The CDR3 is 15 amino acids. Germline V CDR1 and CDR2: DFQATT, SNEGSKA (reference sequence). Trimming removed 6 bases from V and 3 bases from J; junction bases left unmatched: 13. Written as DNA, the CDR3 is TGCAGTGCGCAGGGTAACAGGGGAGCCGAAGAGACCCAGTACTTC. This sequence encodes CSAQGNRGAEETQYF.

This clonotype showed up many times. The V gene is TRBV7-2, the J gene TRBJ2-3; tentatively, D is TRBD1 (6 bases). V was trimmed by 2 bases and J by 1 base, leaving 13 bases between them. Germline values: CDR1 SGHTA, CDR2 FQGNSA. This CDR3 has 16 residues. The CDR3 loop is CASSLLQGIGTDTQYF. CDR3 nucleotide sequence: TGTGCCAGCAGCTTATTGCAGGGGATAGGCACAGATACGCAGTATTTT.

The CDR3 spells CAISRTLDGAYEQYF. CDR3 nucleotides: TGTGCCATCAGCCGAACTCTCGACGGAGCCTACGAGCAGTACTTC. The V call is TRBV10-3, the J call TRBJ2-7; D remains ambiguous. Germline lookup yields CDR1 ENHRY and CDR2 SYGVKD. The CDR3 is 15 residues long. The germline V and J ends were trimmed by 6 bases and 2 bases, with 17 bases remaining between them.

This clonotype has more than one count but fewer than ten. The rearrangement joins TRBV9 to TRBJ2-3; a weak D match, TRBD2 (6 bases). Germline V gene lookup returns CDR1 SGDLS and CDR2 YYNGEE. This CDR3 has 16 amino acids. The V and J ends lost 6 bases and 2 bases respectively, with 19 bases between them. The CDR3 DNA sequence: TGTGCCAGCACCGCACGGGGTAGCGGACCCACAGATACGCAGTATTTT. Protein sequence: CASTARGSGPTDTQYF. Using reference TRBV9 and TRBJ2-3 for the parts outside the CDR3, the full variable domain is DSGVTQTPKHLITATGQRVTLRCSPRSGDLSVYWYQQSLDQGLQFLIQYYNGEERAKGNILERFSAQQFPDLHSELNLSSLELGDSALYFCASTARGSGPTDTQYFGPGTRLTVL.

The rearrangement links TRBV7-8 to TRBJ2-5; D gene ambiguous. The germline CDR1 and CDR2 sequences are SGHVS and FQNEAQ. The CDR3 loop spans 13 amino acids. V lost 0 bases, J lost 3 bases, and 5 bases lay in between. This CDR3 reads CASSLAGKETQYF. In DNA, the CDR3 is TGTGCCAGCAGCTTAGCGGGGAAAGAGACCCAGTACTTC.

This chain uses TRBV2 with TRBJ2-7, with D possibly being TRBD2 (6 bases). V was clipped by 3 bases and J by 6 bases, with 18 bases between them. CDR3 length: 15 residues. Germline assignment: CDR1 SNHLY and CDR2 FYNNEI. The CDR3 region has the DNA TGTGCCAGCAGTGACCAGAGGAGGGTTACCGGCGAGCAGTACTTC. Amino acid sequence: CASSDQRRVTGEQYF. Full variable domain (remainder filled in from reference TRBV2 and TRBJ2-7): EPEVTQTPSHQVTQMGQEVILRCVPISNHLYFYWYRQILGQKVEFLVSFYNNEISEKSEIFDDQFSVERPDGSNFTLKIRSTKLEDSAMYFCASSDQRRVTGEQYFGPGTRLTVT.

The chain joins TRBV7-6 to TRBJ2-7; D remains unclear. V lost 5 bases and J lost 7, with 15 bases in between. Germline V gene lookup returns CDR1 SGHVS and CDR2 FNYEAQ. The CDR3 is 13 amino acids. In DNA, the CDR3 is TGTGCCAGCAGCCCCGGCGTGTTGGGTGAGCAGTACTTC. Protein sequence: CASSPGVLGEQYF.